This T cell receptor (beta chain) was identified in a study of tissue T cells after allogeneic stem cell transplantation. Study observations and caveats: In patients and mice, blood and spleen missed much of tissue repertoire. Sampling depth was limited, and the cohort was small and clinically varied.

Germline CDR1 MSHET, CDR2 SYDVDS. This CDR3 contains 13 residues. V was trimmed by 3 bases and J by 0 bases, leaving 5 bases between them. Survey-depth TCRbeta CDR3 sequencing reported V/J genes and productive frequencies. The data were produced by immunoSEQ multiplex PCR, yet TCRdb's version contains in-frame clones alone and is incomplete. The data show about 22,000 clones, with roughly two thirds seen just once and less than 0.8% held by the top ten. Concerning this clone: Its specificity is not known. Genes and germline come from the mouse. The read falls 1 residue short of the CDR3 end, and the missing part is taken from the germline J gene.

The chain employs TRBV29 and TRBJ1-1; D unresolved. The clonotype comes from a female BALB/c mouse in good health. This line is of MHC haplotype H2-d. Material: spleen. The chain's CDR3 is CASSFGTNTEVFF. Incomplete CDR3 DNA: TGTGCTAGCAGTTTTGGGACAAACACAGAAGTCTTC.